This T cell receptor (beta chain) was sequenced in a study of TIL therapy for anti-PD-1-resistant metastatic lung cancer. Study context: Progressing patients received lymphodepletion, expanded TIL infusion and IL-2. Most patients had lung adenocarcinoma; several tumors were EGFR-mutant, two ALK-rearranged; half smoked currently or formerly. Median tumor mutation burden was under 1.9 mutations per megabase.

The libraries were made with immunoSEQ v3. Each library reached 1.9 million or so read pairs, or roughly 4.5-6 million at deep level. Generated by immunoSEQ multiplex PCR, the TCRdb table keeps only in-frame clones and is missing some. Seen here are 50,000 to 65,000 clones, roughly two thirds observed once, and the top ten hold 6% to 7%. The time point is: pre-treatment sample, taken before nivolumab and TIL therapy. The CDR3 extends over 14 amino acids. Germline V gives CDR1 SGHVS, CDR2 FQNEAQ. The trim removed 2 bases at V and 7 bases at J, leaving 7 bases unmatched. The receptor was isolated from a person aged 25 to 79 with non-small cell lung cancer. The input for sequencing was blood, taken at baseline. The chain couples TRBV7-8 to TRBJ1-2; TRBD1 matches at 7 bases. CDR3 sequence: CASSLSRGLSGYTF. DNA of the CDR3: TGTGCCAGCAGCTTATCTAGGGGGCTCTCTGGCTACACCTTC.